This T cell receptor beta chain appears in the sequencing data of a study of OX40 agonist ivuxolimab in advanced cancers. Study summary: Patients were treated with intravenous ivuxolimab, dosed at 0.01 to 10 mg/kg and infused every 2 weeks. General observations from the study: Mean expanded clone counts were higher in CD8+ than CD4+ T cells. The study found among the lowest clonal expansion in partial responders at 0.1-3.0 mg/kg. Doses of 0.1 to 3.0 mg/kg were accompanied by clonal expansion of CD4+ and CD8+ blood T cells by week 6.

This clone was observed once. Its antigen is unknown. TCRdb keeps only in-frame clones here, not all; method: immunoSEQ multiplex PCR. The sample lists tens of thousands of clones; 65% to 90% were seen once. This CDR3 contains 16 residues. Germline-derived CDR1 and CDR2 are SGHRS and YFSETQ. After removal of 5 bases from V and 4 bases from J, the junction contained 9 bases not matched to a gene. The starting material was CD4+ or CD8+ T cells sorted from blood, obtained in a trial of the OX40 agonist ivuxolimab. The clonotype was recovered from an adult with an advanced solid tumor such as melanoma, head and neck, liver or kidney cancer. The V call is TRBV5-1, the J call TRBJ2-3; 11 bases are a match to TRBD2. CDR3 DNA sequence: TGCGCCAGCAGTTATACCGGGACTAGCGGTGCAGATACGCAGTATTTT. It encodes CASSYTGTSGADTQYF.